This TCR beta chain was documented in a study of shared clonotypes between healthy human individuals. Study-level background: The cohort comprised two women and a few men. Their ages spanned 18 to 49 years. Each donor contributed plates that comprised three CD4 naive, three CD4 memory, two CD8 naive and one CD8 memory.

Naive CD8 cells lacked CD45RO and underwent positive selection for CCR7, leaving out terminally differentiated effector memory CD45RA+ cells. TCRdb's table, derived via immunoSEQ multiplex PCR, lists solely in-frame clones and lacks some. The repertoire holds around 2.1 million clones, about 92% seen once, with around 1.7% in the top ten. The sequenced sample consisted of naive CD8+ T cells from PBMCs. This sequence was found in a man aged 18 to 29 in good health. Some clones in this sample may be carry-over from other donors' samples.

CDR3 in DNA: TGTGCCAGTAGGGCGGGAGGGAGCGATGAGCAGTTCTTC. The encoded protein is CASRAGGSDEQFF. This chain uses TRBV19 with TRBJ2-1; TRBD2 matches 9 bases. CDR3 length: 13 residues. CDR1 is LNHDA, CDR2 SQIVND, per germline (reference sequence). V lost 6 bases, J lost 8 bases, and 5 bases stayed unmatched.